The source of this T cell receptor beta chain is a study of blood T cell repertoires in COVID-19. Whole-study context: Acute-phase and convalescent COVID-19 samples originated in the United States, Italy and Spain. PBMCs, B-cell-depleted T cells, or T cells provided the cDNA or gDNA that made up the material.

Authors' methods: Reference gene primer amplification in the assay estimated nucleated cell counts. Method: immunoSEQ multiplex PCR; TCRdb's copy keeps in-frame clones and lacks some. The D gene and trimming were derived from the DNA, and the V and J assignments and clone size from that table. The top ten hold roughly 6% of the sample, which has about 190,000 clones, about 88% seen once. CDR3 length: 15 residues. V lost 0 bases to trimming and J lost 7 bases; unmatched junction nucleotides: 5. The germline V gene has CDR1 LGHDT and CDR2 YNNKEL (reference sequence). J is TRBJ2-5 and V is TRBV3-1 (or the pseudogene TRBV3-2); 10 bases fit TRBD2. The sample taken for sequencing was peripheral blood. This TCR was sampled from a woman aged 40 to 49 who had recovered from COVID-19. The CDR3 DNA is TGTGCCAGCAGCCAAGATATTGGACTAGCGGCGACCCAGTACTTC. Protein product: CASSQDIGLAATQYF.